This TCR beta chain was obtained from a study of T cells after yellow fever vaccination. Study results and caveats: Abundant contaminating clonotypes from the bulk population could appear in FACS-sorted repertoires. Few clonotypes appeared in both CD4 and CD8 compartments. Post-booster reappearance was seen for most primary-vaccination clones (around 96% CD4, about 90% CD8).

Comments on this clonotype: No antigen is known for it.

Template switching with 5'RACE generated the TCR cDNA and added a universal primer site and UMIs. TCRdb re-analysed the 5' RACE reads in MiXCR, keeping a single row per CDR3 protein. The table records approximately 120,000 distinct CDR3 sequences, roughly 15% of them present only once. Looked up from germline, CDR1 is LGHNA and CDR2 is YSLEER. V shed 0 bases, J shed 3 bases, and the junction held 5 bases outside the gene matches. CDR3 length: 16 residues. The chain links TRBV4-3 to TRBJ2-1; 7 nucleotides align to TRBD2. Material: CD8+ T cells sorted from PBMCs, obtained 5 days after the yellow fever booster vaccination. This clonotype was sampled from a man aged 18 to 30 who received the YFV17D yellow fever vaccine. The CDR3 spells CASSQEWEGGYNEQFF. The CDR3 nucleotides read TGCGCCAGCAGCCAAGAATGGGAGGGTGGCTACAATGAGCAGTTCTTC.